This T cell receptor (beta chain) appears in the sequencing data of a study of shared clonotypes between healthy human individuals. Produced via immunoSEQ multiplex PCR; TCRdb's table is partial and in-frame only. The sample has more than 2,000,000 clones, approximately 93% seen once. Healthy adults negative for HIV, lacking recent acute infections or vaccinations, served as donors. V gave up 3 bases and J gave up 6 bases, with 18 bases separating them. The germline V gene encodes CDR1 MDHEN and CDR2 SYDVKM. The length of the CDR3 is 16 residues. The sequenced sample consisted of naive CD4+ T cells from PBMCs. Specified subset: CD45RA+ positively selected. This TCR was recovered from a man aged 18 to 29 in good health. Some clones in this sample may be carry-over from other donors' samples. V gene TRBV28 combines with J gene TRBJ1-5; perhaps TRBD1 as D (5 bases). The CDR3 region has the DNA TGTGCCAGCAGTTTGATCATGACAGCCCTCAGTCAGCCCCAGCATTTT. Its translation is CASSLIMTALSQPQHF.